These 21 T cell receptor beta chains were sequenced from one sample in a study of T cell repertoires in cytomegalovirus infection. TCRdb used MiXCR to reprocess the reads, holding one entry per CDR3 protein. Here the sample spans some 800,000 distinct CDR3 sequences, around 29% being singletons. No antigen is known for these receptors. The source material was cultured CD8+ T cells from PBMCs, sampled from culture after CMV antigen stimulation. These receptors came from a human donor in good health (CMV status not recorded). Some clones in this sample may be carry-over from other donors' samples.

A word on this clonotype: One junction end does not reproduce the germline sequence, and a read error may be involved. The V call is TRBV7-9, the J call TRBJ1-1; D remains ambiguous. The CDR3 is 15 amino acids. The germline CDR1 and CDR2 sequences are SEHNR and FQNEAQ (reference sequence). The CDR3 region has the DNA TGTGCTAGCAGCTTAATGGGTGCAGCGAACACTGAAGCTTTCTTT. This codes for CASSLMGAANTEAFF.

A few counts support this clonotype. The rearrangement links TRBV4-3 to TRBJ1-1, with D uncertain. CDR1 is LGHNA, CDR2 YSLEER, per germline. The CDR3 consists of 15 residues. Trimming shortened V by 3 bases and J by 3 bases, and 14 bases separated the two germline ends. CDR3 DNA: TGCGCCAGCAGCCATGGGAGCCAGAGATACACTGAAGCTTTCTTT. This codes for CASSHGSQRYTEAFF.

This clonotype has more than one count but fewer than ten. The CDR3 spells CASSPSSGGIFSYEQYF. The CDR3 coding sequence is TGTGCCAGCTCACCTTCCAGCGGGGGGATCTTTTCCTACGAGCAGTACTTC. This chain connects TRBV18 to TRBJ2-7; 9 positions agree with TRBD2. Germline assignment: CDR1 KGHSH and CDR2 LQKENI. The length of the CDR3 is 17 residues. V was pared by 3 bases and J by 1 base, with 10 bases of the junction left unmatched.

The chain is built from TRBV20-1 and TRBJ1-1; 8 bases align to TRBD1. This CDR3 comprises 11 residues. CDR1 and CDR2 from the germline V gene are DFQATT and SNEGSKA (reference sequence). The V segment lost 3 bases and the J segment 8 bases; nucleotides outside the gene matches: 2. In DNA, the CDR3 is TGCAGTGCTAGCCAGGGGGCGGAAGCTTTCTTT. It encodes CSASQGAEAFF.

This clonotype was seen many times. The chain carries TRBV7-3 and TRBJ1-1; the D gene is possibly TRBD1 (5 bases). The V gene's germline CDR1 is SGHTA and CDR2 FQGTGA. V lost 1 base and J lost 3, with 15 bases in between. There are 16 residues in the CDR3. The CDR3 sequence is CASSLSAGALDTEAFF. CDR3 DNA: TGTGCCAGCAGCTTAAGCGCCGGGGCCCTGGACACTGAAGCTTTCTTT. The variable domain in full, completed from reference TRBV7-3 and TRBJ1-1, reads GAGVSQTPSNKVTEKGKYVELRCDPISGHTALYWYRQSLGQGPEFLIYFQGTGAADDSGLPNDRFFAVRPEGSVSTLKIQRTERGDSAVYLCASSLSAGALDTEAFFGQGTRLTVV.

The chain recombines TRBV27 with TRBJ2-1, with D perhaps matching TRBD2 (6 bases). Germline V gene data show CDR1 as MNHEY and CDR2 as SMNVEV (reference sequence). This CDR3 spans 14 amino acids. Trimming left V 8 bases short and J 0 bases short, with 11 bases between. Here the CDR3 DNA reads TGTGCCAGCTCCCGGGAGTACTCCTACAATGAGCAGTTCTTC. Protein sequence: CASSREYSYNEQFF.

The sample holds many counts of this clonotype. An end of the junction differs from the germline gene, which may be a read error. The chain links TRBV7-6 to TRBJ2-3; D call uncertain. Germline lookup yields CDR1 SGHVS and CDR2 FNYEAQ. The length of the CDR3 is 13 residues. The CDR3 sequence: CASSLSLIDTQYF. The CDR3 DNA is TGTGCTAGCAGCCTGAGCCTGATCGATACGCAGTATTTT.

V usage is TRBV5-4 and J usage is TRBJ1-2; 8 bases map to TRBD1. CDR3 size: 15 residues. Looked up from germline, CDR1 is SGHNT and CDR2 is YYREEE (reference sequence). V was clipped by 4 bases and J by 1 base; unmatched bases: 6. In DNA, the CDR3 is TGTGCCAGCAGCACGGGACAGGCAAATAACTATGGCTACACCTTC. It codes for CASSTGQANNYGYTF.

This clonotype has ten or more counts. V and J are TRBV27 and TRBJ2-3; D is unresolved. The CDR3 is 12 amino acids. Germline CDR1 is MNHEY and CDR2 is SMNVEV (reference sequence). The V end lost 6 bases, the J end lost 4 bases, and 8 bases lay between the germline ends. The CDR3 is CASSLPPDTQYF. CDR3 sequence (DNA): TGTGCCAGCAGCTTGCCCCCAGATACGCAGTATTTT.

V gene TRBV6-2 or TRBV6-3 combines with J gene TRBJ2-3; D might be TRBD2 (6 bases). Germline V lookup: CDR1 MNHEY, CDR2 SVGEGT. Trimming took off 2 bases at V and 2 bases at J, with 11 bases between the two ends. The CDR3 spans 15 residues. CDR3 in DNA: TGTGCCAGCAGTTACGGGCGGGGCCCCACAGATACGCAGTATTTT. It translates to CASSYGRGPTDTQYF.

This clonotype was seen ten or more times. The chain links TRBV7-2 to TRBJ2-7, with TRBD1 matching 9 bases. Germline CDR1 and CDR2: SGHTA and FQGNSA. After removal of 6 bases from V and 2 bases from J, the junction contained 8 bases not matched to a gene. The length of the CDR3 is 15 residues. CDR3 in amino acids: CASSFGQGPTYEQYV. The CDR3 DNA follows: TGTGCCAGCAGTTTCGGACAGGGGCCGACCTACGAGCAGTACGTC.

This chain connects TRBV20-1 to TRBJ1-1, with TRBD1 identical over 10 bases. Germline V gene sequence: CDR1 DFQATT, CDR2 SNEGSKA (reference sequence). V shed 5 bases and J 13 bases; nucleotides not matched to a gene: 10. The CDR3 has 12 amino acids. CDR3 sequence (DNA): TGCAGTGCTGGATGGACAGGGGGTTGGGTTTTCTTT. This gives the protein CSAGWTGGWVFF.

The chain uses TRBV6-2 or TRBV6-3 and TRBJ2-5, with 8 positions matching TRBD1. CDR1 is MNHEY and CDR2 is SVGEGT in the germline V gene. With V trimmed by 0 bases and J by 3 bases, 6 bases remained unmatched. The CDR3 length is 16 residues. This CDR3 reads CASSYSIQGAKETQYF. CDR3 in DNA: TGTGCCAGCAGTTACTCGATCCAGGGGGCCAAAGAGACCCAGTACTTC.

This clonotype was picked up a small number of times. The CDR3 sequence: CASTDNYGYTF. The CDR3 DNA reads as TGTGCCAGCACAGACAACTATGGCTACACCTTC. V usage is TRBV5-5 and J usage is TRBJ1-2; no clear D. Germline V CDR1 and CDR2: SGHKS, YYEKEE (reference sequence). With 6 bases removed from V and 2 bases from J, the gap between germline ends came to 5 bases. The CDR3 length is 11 residues.

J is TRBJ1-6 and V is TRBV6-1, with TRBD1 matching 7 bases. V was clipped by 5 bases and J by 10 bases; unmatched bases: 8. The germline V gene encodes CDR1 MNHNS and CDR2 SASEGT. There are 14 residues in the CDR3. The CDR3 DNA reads TGTGCCAGCAGTTCCGGTCCAGGGGGATCACCCCTCCACTTT. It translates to CASSSGPGGSPLHF.

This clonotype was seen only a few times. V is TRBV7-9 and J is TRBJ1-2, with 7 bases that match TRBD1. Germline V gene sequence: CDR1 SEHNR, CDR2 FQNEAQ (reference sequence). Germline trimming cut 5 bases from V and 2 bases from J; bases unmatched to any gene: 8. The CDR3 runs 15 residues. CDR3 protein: CASSPGQSINYGYTF. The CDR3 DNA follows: TGTGCCAGCAGCCCGGGACAGTCCATCAACTATGGCTACACCTTC.

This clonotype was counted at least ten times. The CDR3 region is CASSLAARTDTQYF. CDR3 DNA sequence: TGTGCCAGCAGCTTAGCTGCCAGGACAGATACGCAGTATTTT. The chain combines TRBV7-8 with TRBJ2-3, with no clear D. Trimming removed 0 bases from V and 3 bases from J, with 7 bases in between. Germline lookup yields CDR1 SGHVS and CDR2 FQNEAQ. The CDR3 consists of 14 residues.

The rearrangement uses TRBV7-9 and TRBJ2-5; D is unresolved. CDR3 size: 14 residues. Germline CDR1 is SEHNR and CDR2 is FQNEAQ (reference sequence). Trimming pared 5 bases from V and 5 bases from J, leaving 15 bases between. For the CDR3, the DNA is TGTGCCAGCAGCCCACGTCGGCAAGGGGAGACCCAGTACTTC. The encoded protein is CASSPRRQGETQYF.

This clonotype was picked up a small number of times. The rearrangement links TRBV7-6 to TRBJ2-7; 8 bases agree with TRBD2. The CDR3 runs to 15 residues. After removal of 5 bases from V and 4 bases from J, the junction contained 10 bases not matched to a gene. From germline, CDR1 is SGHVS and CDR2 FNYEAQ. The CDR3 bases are TGTGCCAGCAGCCCCGGGGGGGGCGGGGTGTACGAGCAGTACTTC. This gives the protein CASSPGGGGVYEQYF. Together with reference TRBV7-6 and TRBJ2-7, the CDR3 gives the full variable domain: GAGVSQSPRYKVTKRGQDVALRCDPISGHVSLYWYRQALGQGPEFLTYFNYEAQQDKSGLPNDRFSAERPEGSISTLTIQRTEQRDSAMYRCASSPGGGGVYEQYFGPGTRLTVT.

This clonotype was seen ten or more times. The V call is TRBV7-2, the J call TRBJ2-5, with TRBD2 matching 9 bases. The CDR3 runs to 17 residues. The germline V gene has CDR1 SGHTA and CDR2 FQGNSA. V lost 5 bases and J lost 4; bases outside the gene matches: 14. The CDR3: CASSLNSGGFILETQYF. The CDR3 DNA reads TGTGCCAGCAGCCTTAATAGCGGGGGCTTCATTTTAGAGACCCAGTACTTC.

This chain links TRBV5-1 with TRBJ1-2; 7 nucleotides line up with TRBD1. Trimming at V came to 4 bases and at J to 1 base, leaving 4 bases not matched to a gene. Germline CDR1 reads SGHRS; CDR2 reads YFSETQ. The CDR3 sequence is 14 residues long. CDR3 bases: TGCGCCAGCAGCCAAGGACAGGATAACTATGGCTACACCTTC. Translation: CASSQGQDNYGYTF.